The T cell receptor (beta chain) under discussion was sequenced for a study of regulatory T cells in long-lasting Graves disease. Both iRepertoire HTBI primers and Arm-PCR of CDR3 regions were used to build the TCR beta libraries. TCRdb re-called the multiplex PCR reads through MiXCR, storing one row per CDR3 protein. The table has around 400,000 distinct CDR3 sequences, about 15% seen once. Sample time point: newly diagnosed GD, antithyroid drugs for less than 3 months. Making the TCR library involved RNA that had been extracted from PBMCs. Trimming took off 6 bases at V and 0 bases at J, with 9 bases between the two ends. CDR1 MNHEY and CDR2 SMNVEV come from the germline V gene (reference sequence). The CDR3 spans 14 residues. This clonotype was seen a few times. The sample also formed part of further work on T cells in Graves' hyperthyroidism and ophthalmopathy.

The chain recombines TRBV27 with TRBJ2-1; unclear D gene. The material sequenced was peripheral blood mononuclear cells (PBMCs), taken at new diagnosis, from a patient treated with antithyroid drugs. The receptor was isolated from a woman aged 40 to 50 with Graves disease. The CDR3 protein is CASRDLSSYNEQFF. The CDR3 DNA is TGTGCCAGCAGAGACTTGAGCTCCTACAATGAGCAGTTCTTC.